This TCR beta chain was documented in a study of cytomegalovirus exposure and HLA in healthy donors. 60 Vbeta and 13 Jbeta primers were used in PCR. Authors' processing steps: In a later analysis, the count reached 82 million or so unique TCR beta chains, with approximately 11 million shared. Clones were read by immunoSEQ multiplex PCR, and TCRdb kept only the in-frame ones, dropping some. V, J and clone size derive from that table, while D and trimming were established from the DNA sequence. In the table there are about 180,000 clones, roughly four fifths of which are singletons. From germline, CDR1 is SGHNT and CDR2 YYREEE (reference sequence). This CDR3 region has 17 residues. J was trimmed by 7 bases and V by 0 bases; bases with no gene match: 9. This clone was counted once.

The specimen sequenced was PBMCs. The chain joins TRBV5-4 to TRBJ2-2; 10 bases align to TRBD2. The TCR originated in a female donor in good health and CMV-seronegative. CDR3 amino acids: CASSLAFLAGESGELFF. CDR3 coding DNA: TGTGCCAGCAGCTTGGCGTTCCTAGCGGGAGAGAGCGGGGAGCTGTTTTTT.